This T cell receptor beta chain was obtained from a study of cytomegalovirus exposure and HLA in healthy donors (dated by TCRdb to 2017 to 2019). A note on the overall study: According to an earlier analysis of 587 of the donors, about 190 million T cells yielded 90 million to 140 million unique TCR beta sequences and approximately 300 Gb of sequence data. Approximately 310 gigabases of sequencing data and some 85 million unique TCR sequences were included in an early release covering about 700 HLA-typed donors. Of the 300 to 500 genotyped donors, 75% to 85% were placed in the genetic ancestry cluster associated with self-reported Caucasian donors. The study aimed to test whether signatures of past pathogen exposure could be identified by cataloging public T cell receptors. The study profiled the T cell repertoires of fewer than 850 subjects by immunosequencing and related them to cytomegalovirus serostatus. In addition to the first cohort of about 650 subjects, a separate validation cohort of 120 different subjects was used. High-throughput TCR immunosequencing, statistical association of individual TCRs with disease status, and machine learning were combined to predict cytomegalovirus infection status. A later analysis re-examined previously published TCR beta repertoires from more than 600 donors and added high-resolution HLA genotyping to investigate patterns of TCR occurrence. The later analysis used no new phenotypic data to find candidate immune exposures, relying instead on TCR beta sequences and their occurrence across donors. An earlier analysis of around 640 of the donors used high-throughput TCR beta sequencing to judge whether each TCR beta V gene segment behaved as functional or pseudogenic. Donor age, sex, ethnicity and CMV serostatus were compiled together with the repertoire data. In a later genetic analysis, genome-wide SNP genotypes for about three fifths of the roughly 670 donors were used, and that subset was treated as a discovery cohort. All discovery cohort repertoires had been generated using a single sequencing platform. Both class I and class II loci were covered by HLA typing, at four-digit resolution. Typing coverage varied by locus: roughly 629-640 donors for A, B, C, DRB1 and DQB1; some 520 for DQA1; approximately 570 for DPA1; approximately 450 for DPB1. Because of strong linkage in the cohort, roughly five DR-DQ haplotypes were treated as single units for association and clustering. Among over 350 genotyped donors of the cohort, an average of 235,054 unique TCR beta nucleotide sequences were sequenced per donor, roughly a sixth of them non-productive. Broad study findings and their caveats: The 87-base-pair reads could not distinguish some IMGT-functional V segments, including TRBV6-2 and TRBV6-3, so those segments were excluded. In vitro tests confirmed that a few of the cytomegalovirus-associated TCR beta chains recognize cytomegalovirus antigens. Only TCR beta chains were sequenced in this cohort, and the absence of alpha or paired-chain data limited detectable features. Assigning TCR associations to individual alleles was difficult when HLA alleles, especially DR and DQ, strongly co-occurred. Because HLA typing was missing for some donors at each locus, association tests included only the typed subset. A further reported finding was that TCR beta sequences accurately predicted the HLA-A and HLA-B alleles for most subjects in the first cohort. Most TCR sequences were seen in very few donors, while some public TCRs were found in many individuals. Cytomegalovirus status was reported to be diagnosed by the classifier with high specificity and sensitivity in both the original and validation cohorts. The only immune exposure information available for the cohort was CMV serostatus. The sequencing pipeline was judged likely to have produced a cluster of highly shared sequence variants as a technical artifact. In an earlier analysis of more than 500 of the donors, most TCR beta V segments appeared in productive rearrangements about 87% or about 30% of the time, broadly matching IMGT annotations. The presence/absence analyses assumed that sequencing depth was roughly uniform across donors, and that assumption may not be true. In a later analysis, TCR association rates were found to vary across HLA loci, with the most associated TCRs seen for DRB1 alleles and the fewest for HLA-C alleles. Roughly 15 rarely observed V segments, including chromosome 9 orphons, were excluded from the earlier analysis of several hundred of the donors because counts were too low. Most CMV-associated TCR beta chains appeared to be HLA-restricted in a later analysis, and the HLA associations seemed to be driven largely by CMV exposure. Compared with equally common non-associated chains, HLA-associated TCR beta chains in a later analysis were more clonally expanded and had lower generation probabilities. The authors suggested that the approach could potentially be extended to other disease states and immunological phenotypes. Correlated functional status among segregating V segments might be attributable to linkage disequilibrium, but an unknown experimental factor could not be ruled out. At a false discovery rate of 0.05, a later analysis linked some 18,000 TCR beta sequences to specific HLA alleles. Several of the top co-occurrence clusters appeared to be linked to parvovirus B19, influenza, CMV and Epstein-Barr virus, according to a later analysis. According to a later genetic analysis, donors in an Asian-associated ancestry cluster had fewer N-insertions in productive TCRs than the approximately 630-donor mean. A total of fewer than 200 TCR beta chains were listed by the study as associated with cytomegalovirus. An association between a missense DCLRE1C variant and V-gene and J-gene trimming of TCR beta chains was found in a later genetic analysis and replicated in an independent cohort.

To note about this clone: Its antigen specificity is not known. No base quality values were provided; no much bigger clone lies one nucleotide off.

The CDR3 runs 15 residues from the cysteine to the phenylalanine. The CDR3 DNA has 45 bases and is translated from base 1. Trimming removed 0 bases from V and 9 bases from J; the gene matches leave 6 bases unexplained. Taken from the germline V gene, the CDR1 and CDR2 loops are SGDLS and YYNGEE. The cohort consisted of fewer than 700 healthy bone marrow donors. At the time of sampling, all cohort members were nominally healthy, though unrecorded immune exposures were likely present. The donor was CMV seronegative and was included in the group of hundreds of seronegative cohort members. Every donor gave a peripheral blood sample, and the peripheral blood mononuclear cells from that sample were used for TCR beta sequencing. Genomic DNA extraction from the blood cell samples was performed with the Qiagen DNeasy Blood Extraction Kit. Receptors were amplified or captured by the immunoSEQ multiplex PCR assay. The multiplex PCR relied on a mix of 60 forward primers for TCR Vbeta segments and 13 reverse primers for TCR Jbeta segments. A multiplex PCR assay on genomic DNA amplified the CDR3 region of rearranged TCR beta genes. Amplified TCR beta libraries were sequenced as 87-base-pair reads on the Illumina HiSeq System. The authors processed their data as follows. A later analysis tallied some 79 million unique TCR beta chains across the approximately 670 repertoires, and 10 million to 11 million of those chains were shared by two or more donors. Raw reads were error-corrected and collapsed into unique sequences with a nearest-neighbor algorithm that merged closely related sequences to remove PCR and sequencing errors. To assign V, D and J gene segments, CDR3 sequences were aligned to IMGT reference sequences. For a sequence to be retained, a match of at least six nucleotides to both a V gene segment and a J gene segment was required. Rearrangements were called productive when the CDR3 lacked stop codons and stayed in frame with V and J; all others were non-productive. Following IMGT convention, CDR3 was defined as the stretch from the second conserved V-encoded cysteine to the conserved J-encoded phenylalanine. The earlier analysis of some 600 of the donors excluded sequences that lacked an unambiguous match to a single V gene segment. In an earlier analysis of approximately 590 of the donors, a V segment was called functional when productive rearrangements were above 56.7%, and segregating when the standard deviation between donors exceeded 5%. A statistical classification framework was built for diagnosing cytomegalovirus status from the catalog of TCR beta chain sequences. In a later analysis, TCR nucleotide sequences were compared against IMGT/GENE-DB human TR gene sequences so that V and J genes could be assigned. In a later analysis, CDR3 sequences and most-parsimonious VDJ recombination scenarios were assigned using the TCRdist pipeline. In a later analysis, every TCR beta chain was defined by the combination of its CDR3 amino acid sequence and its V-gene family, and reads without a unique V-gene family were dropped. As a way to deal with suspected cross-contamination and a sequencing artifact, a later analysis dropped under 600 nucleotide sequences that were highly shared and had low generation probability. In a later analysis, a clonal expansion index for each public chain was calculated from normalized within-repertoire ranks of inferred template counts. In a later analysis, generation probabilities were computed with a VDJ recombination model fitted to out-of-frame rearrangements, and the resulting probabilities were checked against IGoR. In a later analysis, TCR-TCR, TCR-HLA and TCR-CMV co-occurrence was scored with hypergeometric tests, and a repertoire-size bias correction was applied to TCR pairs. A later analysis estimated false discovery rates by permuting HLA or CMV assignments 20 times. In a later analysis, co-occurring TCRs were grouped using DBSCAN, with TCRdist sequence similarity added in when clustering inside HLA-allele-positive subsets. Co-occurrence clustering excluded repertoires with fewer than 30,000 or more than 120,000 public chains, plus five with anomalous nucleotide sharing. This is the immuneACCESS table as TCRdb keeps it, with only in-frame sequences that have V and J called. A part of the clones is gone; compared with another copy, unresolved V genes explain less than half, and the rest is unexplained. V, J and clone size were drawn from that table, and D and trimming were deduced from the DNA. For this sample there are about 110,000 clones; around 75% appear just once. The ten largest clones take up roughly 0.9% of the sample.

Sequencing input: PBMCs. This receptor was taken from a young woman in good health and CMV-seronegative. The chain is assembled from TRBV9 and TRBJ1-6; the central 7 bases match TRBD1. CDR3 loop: CASSVEETGFSPLHF. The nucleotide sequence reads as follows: TGTGCCAGCAGCGTAGAGGAGACAGGGTTTTCACCCCTCCACTTT.